What follows are 28 T cell receptor beta chains derived from one specimen sequenced in a study of graft-versus-host responses after intestinal transplantation listed by TCRdb under 2021. This specimen's time point label, interpreted: cells obtained before transplantation from donor or recipient. Receptors were amplified or captured by the immunoSEQ multiplex PCR assay. TCRdb holds this immuneACCESS table with in-frame rearrangements only. Some clones are missing; in checked studies, unresolved V genes explain under half, and the rest has no known cause. Present in this sample are 80,000 to 100,000 clones, roughly 80% of which were seen just once. The ten largest account for roughly a sixth of the sample. The antigens of these receptors remain unknown. Specimen: unstimulated CD8+ T cells sorted from spleen or lymph node cells, collected before intestinal transplant. These receptors all come from a human donor who received an intestinal transplant.

This clone was picked up a small number of times. V gene TRBV6-1 combines with J gene TRBJ2-7; tentatively, D is TRBD1 or TRBD2 (5 bases each). Germline V gives CDR1 MNHNS, CDR2 SASEGT. This CDR3 region has 13 residues. The ends were cut back, 3 bases at V and 2 bases at J, with 8 bases in the middle. For the CDR3, the DNA is TGTGCCAGCAGTGACCAGGGACCCTACGAGCAGTACTTC. Its translation: CASSDQGPYEQYF.

This clone was observed a handful of times. CDR3 residues: CASSLEGLVGGISNEQFF. The CDR3 region has the DNA TGTGCCAGCAGCTTAGAGGGGCTTGTCGGGGGGATTTCAAATGAGCAGTTCTTC. The chain carries TRBV7-2 and TRBJ2-1, with 7 bases fitting TRBD2. V was clipped by 1 base and J by 7 bases; unmatched bases: 16. Germline assignment: CDR1 SGHTA and CDR2 FQGNSA. There are 18 residues in the CDR3.

The J gene is TRBJ2-1, the V gene TRBV27, with 11 bases matching TRBD2. The junction had 6 bases not matched to a gene; V was cut back by 2 bases and J by 9 bases. This CDR3 is built from 15 residues. CDR1 and CDR2 from the germline V gene are MNHEY and SMNVEV (reference sequence). CDR3 residues: CASSLVSGRGAEQFF. CDR3 nucleotide sequence: TGTGCCAGCAGTTTAGTTAGCGGGAGGGGGGCTGAGCAGTTCTTC.

Here the CDR3 reads CASSSSPTRQYNEQFF. The DNA of the CDR3 is TGCGCCAGCAGTTCCTCTCCCACTAGACAGTACAATGAGCAGTTCTTC. The J gene is TRBJ2-1, the V gene TRBV5-1; D might be TRBD1 or TRBD2, each matching 5 bases. With 5 bases removed from V and 4 bases from J, the gap between germline ends came to 19 bases. The germline CDR1 and CDR2 sequences are SGHRS and YFSETQ. The CDR3 sequence is 16 residues long.

V and J are TRBV5-1 and TRBJ2-1; no firm D call. Trimming left V 3 bases short and J 0 bases short, with 10 bases between. CDR1 and CDR2 from the germline V gene are SGHRS and YFSETQ. This CDR3 has 15 amino acids. This chain's CDR3 is CASSSSSSSYNEQFF. For the CDR3, the DNA is TGCGCCAGCAGCTCTAGTTCCTCCTCCTACAATGAGCAGTTCTTC.

A few counts support this clone. The chain is built from TRBV5-1 and TRBJ1-2; D is possibly TRBD1 (5 bases). Germline loops: CDR1 SGHRS, CDR2 YFSETQ. V was cut by 0 bases and J by 4 bases, with 13 bases left in between. This CDR3 has 15 residues. The CDR3 DNA reads as TGCGCCAGCAGCTTGGATCGCCGCGGGGGCTATGGCTACACCTTC. Translation: CASSLDRRGGYGYTF.

V and J are TRBV9 and TRBJ2-2, with 7 positions matching TRBD2. Germline lookup yields CDR1 SGDLS and CDR2 YYNGEE. After removal of 0 bases from V and 4 bases from J, the junction contained 3 bases not matched to a gene. The CDR3 length is 15 residues. The CDR3 loop is CASSVGTRPTGELFF. Written as DNA, the CDR3 is TGTGCCAGCAGCGTAGGGACTAGACCCACCGGGGAGCTGTTTTTT.

The chain employs TRBV7-9 and TRBJ2-7; 13 bases line up with TRBD2. Germline-derived CDR1 and CDR2 are SEHNR and FQNEAQ (reference sequence). The CDR3 loop spans 16 amino acids. The J segment lost 0 bases and the V segment lost 5 bases, leaving 4 bases of the junction unmatched. The CDR3 DNA reads TGTGCCAGCAGCCTGGGACTAGCGGGATCCTCCTACGAGCAGTACTTC. It is translated as CASSLGLAGSSYEQYF. The whole variable domain, remainder taken from reference TRBV7-9 and TRBJ2-7, is DTGVSQNPRHKITKRGQNVTFRCDPISEHNRLYWYRQTLGQGPEFLTYFQNEAQLEKSRLLSDRFSAERPKGSFSTLEIQRTEQGDSAMYLCASSLGLAGSSYEQYFGPGTRLTVT.

This clone was seen only once. Written as DNA, the CDR3 is TGTGCCAGCAGCTTAGAGGCCTCGGCGAGCACAGATACGCAGTATTTT. Translating it yields CASSLEASASTDTQYF. V is TRBV7-6 and J is TRBJ2-3; D uncertain. CDR1 SGHVS and CDR2 FNYEAQ come from the germline V gene. The CDR3 extends over 16 amino acids. Trimming took off 1 base at V and 0 bases at J, with 11 bases between the two ends. The full variable domain, completed using reference TRBV7-6 and TRBJ2-3, is GAGVSQSPRYKVTKRGQDVALRCDPISGHVSLYWYRQALGQGPEFLTYFNYEAQQDKSGLPNDRFSAERPEGSISTLTIQRTEQRDSAMYRCASSLEASASTDTQYFGPGTRLTVL.

This clone was detected once. V is TRBV5-4 and J is TRBJ2-7, with D possibly TRBD2 on 5 matching bases. V was pared by 5 bases and J by 1 base, with 13 bases between. The CDR3 is 14 residues long. Germline V gene lookup returns CDR1 SGHNT and CDR2 YYREEE (reference sequence). The CDR3 here is CASSTPSSSYEQYF. The CDR3 DNA reads TGTGCCAGCAGTACCCCTAGCTCTTCCTACGAGCAGTACTTC. Full variable domain (remainder filled in from reference TRBV5-4 and TRBJ2-7): ETGVTQSPTHLIKTRGQQVTLRCSSQSGHNTVSWYQQALGQGPQFIFQYYREEENGRGNFPPRFSGLQFPNYSSELNVNALELDDSALYLCASSTPSSSYEQYFGPGTRLTVT.

The chain couples TRBV13 to TRBJ1-2; D is ambiguous. V was cut by 6 bases and J by 2 bases, with 16 bases left in between. CDR3 length equals 15 residues. Germline CDR1 reads PRHDT; CDR2 reads FYEKMQ (reference sequence). The CDR3: CASSFGSGQNYGYTF. The CDR3 nucleotides read TGTGCCAGCAGTTTCGGAAGCGGCCAAAACTATGGCTACACCTTC.

V is TRBV5-4 and J is TRBJ1-2; the match to TRBD1 covers 7 bases. This CDR3 is 13 amino acids long. With 4 bases clipped from V and 5 bases from J, the junction kept 5 bases outside the gene matches. CDR1 SGHNT and CDR2 YYREEE come from the germline V gene (reference sequence). Here the CDR3 DNA reads TGTGCCAGCAGCCCTCTGACAGGGTATGGCTACACCTTC. The encoded protein is CASSPLTGYGYTF.

V is TRBV29-1 and J is TRBJ1-1, with 7 bases identical to TRBD1. V shed 8 bases and J 1 base; nucleotides not matched to a gene: 10. The CDR3 covers 14 residues. Germline V gives CDR1 SQVTM, CDR2 ANQGSEA. CDR3 region: CSSGTEDSNTEAFF. CDR3 bases: TGCAGCTCTGGGACAGAAGACTCGAACACTGAAGCTTTCTTT.

This clone has more than one count but fewer than ten. This may arise from a read error, as a much more abundant clone is one base away. The CDR3 ends on some other residue instead of the conserved phenylalanine or tryptophan, so this is likely a read error. The chain employs TRBV5-1 and TRBJ1-6; D call uncertain. V shed 0 bases and J shed 0 bases, with 7 bases lying between them. Germline V gene sequence: CDR1 SGHRS, CDR2 YFSETQ. CDR3 size: 16 residues. This CDR3 is CASSLVGSSYNSPLHL. The CDR3 DNA is TGCGCCAGCAGCTTGGTGGGCAGCTCCTATAATTCACCCCTCCACCTT.

V and J are TRBV6-6 and TRBJ2-7; 8 bases are a match to TRBD2. CDR1 and CDR2 from the germline V gene are MNHNY and SVGAGI (reference sequence). This CDR3 is 14 amino acids long. Trimming took 8 bases from V and 2 from J; bases not matched to a gene: 8. CDR3 sequence: CASGRAGVPYEQYF. In nucleotides, the CDR3 is TGTGCCAGCGGGCGAGCGGGAGTTCCCTACGAGCAGTACTTC.

The V call is TRBV15, the J call TRBJ2-7; D is tentatively TRBD1 or TRBD2 (5 bases each). The germline V gene encodes CDR1 LNHNV and CDR2 YYDKDF (reference sequence). The CDR3 loop spans 16 amino acids. With 1 base removed from V and 3 bases from J, the gap between germline ends came to 16 bases. CDR3 DNA sequence: TGTGCCACCAGCAGAGGACCCGGGGCTGATAGCTACGAGCAGTACTTC. The encoded protein is CATSRGPGADSYEQYF.

The chain couples TRBV5-6 to TRBJ1-2; D gene unclear. The CDR3 extends over 15 amino acids. Looked up from germline, CDR1 is SGHDT and CDR2 is YYEEEE. Trimming took off 1 base at V and 0 bases at J, with 10 bases between the two ends. CDR3 loop: CASSLLGLANYGYTF. The CDR3, as DNA: TGTGCCAGCAGCTTGCTTGGTTTAGCTAACTATGGCTACACCTTC. The entire variable domain, with the rest obtained from reference TRBV5-6 and TRBJ1-2, is as follows: DAGVTQSPTHLIKTRGQQVTLRCSPKSGHDTVSWYQQALGQGPQFIFQYYEEEERQRGNFPDRFSGHQFPNYSSELNVNALLLGDSALYLCASSLLGLANYGYTFGSGTRLTVV.

This sequence joins TRBV25-1 and TRBJ2-5; D is perhaps TRBD2 (5 bases). CDR1 is MGHDK, CDR2 SYGVNS, per germline. The V end lost 5 bases, the J end lost 3 bases, and 10 bases lay between the germline ends. The CDR3 has 13 amino acids. DNA of the CDR3: TGTGCCAGCAGTCCCCCGGGGAAAGAGACCCAGTACTTC. It yields the protein CASSPPGKETQYF.

The chain carries TRBV13 and TRBJ1-3, with a weak D call TRBD1 (6 bases). CDR3 length equals 15 residues. The V gene's germline CDR1 is PRHDT and CDR2 FYEKMQ (reference sequence). Trimming removed 4 bases at V and 0 bases at J, with 10 bases between. The CDR3 DNA follows: TGTGCCAGCAGCTCGGGAGGGGGCTCTGGAAACACCATATATTTT. Translated: CASSSGGGSGNTIYF.

The V gene is TRBV6-5, the J gene TRBJ2-7; 8 nucleotides agree with TRBD1. Trimming removed 2 bases from V and 2 bases from J; junction bases left unmatched: 5. CDR1 and CDR2 (germline): MNHEY, SVGAGI. This CDR3 has 15 amino acids. The CDR3 nucleotides read TGTGCCAGCAGTTACACTAGGACAGGGACCTACGAGCAGTACTTC. Residues: CASSYTRTGTYEQYF.

This chain's CDR3 is CASSLVPVYGVGSGNEQFF. The CDR3 DNA sequence: TGTGCCAGCAGCTTAGTTCCCGTTTACGGGGTGGGTTCGGGGAATGAGCAGTTCTTC. V gene TRBV7-2 combines with J gene TRBJ2-1, with D possibly TRBD2 on 5 matching bases. The V and J ends lost 1 base and 7 bases respectively, with 26 bases between them. The CDR3 runs 19 residues. Germline lookup yields CDR1 SGHTA and CDR2 FQGNSA.

The sample holds a few counts of this clone. J is TRBJ2-2 and V is TRBV6-5; tentatively, D is TRBD1 or TRBD2 (6 bases each). Deletions cut 7 bases from V and 2 bases from J, with 14 bases between. Germline lookup yields CDR1 MNHEY and CDR2 SVGAGI. The CDR3 sequence is 15 residues long. CDR3 protein: CASNAGHTNTGELFF. The CDR3 coding sequence is TGTGCCAGCAACGCGGGACATACAAACACCGGGGAGCTGTTTTTT.

This sequence joins TRBV6-4 and TRBJ1-1; 9 nucleotides agree with TRBD1. Looked up from germline, CDR1 is MRHNA and CDR2 is SNTAGT. The CDR3 consists of 14 residues. The junction had 6 bases not matched to a gene; V was cut back by 9 bases and J by 1 base. The CDR3 reads CARPQQGANTEAFF. In DNA, the CDR3 is TGTGCCAGACCCCAACAGGGGGCGAACACTGAAGCTTTCTTT.

The rearrangement links TRBV5-6 to TRBJ2-1, with TRBD2 matching 10 bases. The CDR3 has 16 amino acids. Germline CDR1 is SGHDT and CDR2 is YYEEEE. Trimming took 2 bases from V and 4 from J; bases not matched to a gene: 6. The CDR3 spells CASSFWTSGLYNEQFF. In nucleotides, the CDR3 is TGTGCCAGCAGCTTCTGGACTAGCGGACTATACAATGAGCAGTTCTTC.

CDR3 residues: CASSLAGDHLPHEQFF. The CDR3 bases are TGTGCCAGCAGCTTAGCAGGGGACCACCTCCCACATGAGCAGTTCTTC. The rearrangement links TRBV7-3 to TRBJ2-1, with D possibly matching TRBD1 (6 bases). The length of the CDR3 is 16 residues. V was pared by 2 bases and J by 8 bases, with 19 bases between. CDR1 is SGHTA, CDR2 FQGTGA, per germline.

This clone was detected once. The chain employs TRBV6-1 and TRBJ1-1; maybe TRBD1 (5 bases). The germline gives CDR1 MNHNS, CDR2 SASEGT. V was shortened by 6 bases and J by 4 bases, with 15 bases between the two germline ends. The CDR3 loop spans 14 amino acids. DNA for the CDR3: TGTGCCAGCAGCTCCATCAGGGTCTTCACTGAAGCTTTCTTT. Protein: CASSSIRVFTEAFF.

The chain joins TRBV5-6 to TRBJ1-5; D gene unclear. Germline V CDR1 and CDR2: SGHDT, YYEEEE. The CDR3 is made up of 14 amino acids. Trimming left V 7 bases short and J 2 bases short, with 13 bases between. This CDR3 is CASASGSGNQPQHF. The CDR3 coding sequence is TGTGCCAGCGCTTCGGGGAGTGGCAATCAGCCCCAGCATTTT.

The rearrangement uses TRBV4-1 and TRBJ1-2; D is uncertain. CDR1 MGHRA and CDR2 YSYEKL come from the germline V gene. The CDR3 length is 15 residues. V lost 0 bases and J lost 3, with 11 bases in between. The CDR3 here is CASSQDAVSHYGYTF. Written as DNA, the CDR3 is TGCGCCAGCAGCCAAGATGCGGTCTCCCACTATGGCTACACCTTC.